The 11 T cell receptor beta chains listed next were all sequenced from one sample in a study of blood T cell repertoires in COVID-19. The repertoire was sequenced with immunoSEQ multiplex PCR; TCRdb's copy has only in-frame clones and lacks some. The profile shows 150,000 to 200,000 clones, roughly 80% of them singletons. Specimen: peripheral blood. The origin of the receptors is a woman aged 55 to 70 with COVID-19, enrolled during active disease.

The chain links TRBV3-1 (or the pseudogene TRBV3-2) to TRBJ2-1, with D tentatively TRBD2 (6 bases). V lost 3 bases to trimming and J lost 3 bases, with 12 bases between them. Germline V lookup: CDR1 LGHDT, CDR2 YNNKEL (reference sequence). This CDR3 comprises 15 residues. The CDR3 spells CASSQGGEYYNEQFF. The CDR3 DNA reads as TGTGCCAGCAGCCAGGGCGGGGAATACTACAATGAGCAGTTCTTC.

The chain employs TRBV4-3 and TRBJ2-7; TRBD1 matches at 9 bases. The CDR3 spans 16 residues. V shed 4 bases, J shed 3 bases, and the junction held 10 bases outside the gene matches. Germline lookup yields CDR1 LGHNA and CDR2 YSLEER. Written as DNA, the CDR3 is TGCGCCAGCAGCCCCGCCTCCGGGACAGGGCTCTACGAGCAGTACTTC. It yields the protein CASSPASGTGLYEQYF.

V usage is TRBV27 and J usage is TRBJ2-5; possible D gene TRBD1, 6 bases. Germline V gene sequence: CDR1 MNHEY, CDR2 SMNVEV (reference sequence). The CDR3 loop spans 13 amino acids. The germline V and J ends were trimmed by 10 bases and 3 bases, with 15 bases remaining between them. The CDR3 loop reads CATSRAGEETQYF. CDR3 nucleotide sequence: TGTGCCACCTCAAGGGCAGGGGAAGAGACCCAGTACTTC.

V gene TRBV5-1 combines with J gene TRBJ1-3; D is perhaps TRBD1 (6 bases). Germline loops: CDR1 SGHRS, CDR2 YFSETQ. V lost 0 bases, J lost 4 bases, and 8 bases lay in between. This CDR3 contains 14 residues. The CDR3 reads CASSLAGTGNTIYF. CDR3 bases: TGCGCCAGCAGCTTGGCTGGGACAGGAAACACCATATATTTT.

The rearrangement links TRBV28 to TRBJ1-2; 9 nucleotides match TRBD1. The germline V gene encodes CDR1 MDHEN and CDR2 SYDVKM. J gave up 7 bases and V 6 bases, and 9 bases lay outside the gene matches. The CDR3 length is 14 residues. The CDR3 loop reads CASSKGQGTSGYTF. CDR3 nucleotides: TGTGCCAGCAGCAAGGGACAGGGTACAAGTGGCTACACCTTC.

Regarding this clone: The sample contains more than one DNA sequence encoding this CDR3. The rearrangement uses TRBV29-1 and TRBJ1-5; D possibly corresponds to TRBD1 (5 bases). CDR1 is SQVTM, CDR2 ANQGSEA, per germline. The V gene lost 5 bases and the J gene lost 4 bases, with 12 bases spanning the gap. This CDR3 has 13 residues. CDR3 bases: TGCAGCGTTCGGGACGGGGGAAATCAGCCCCAGCATTTT. Protein sequence: CSVRDGGNQPQHF.

The V call is TRBV6-4, the J call TRBJ2-1; 7 bases are a match to TRBD2. The CDR3 runs 15 residues. In germline, CDR1 is MRHNA, CDR2 SNTAGT. V dropped 4 bases and J dropped 5; count of bases not matched to a gene: 8. The CDR3 region is CASSVGGSTHNEQFF. The CDR3 DNA is TGTGCCAGCAGTGTAGGCGGGAGCACCCACAATGAGCAGTTCTTC.

This chain joins TRBV5-5 and TRBJ2-1, with 9 bases fitting TRBD2. The V gene's germline CDR1 is SGHKS and CDR2 YYEKEE (reference sequence). The trim removed 6 bases at V and 7 bases at J, leaving 14 bases unmatched. This CDR3 has 16 amino acids. CDR3 sequence (DNA): TGTGCCAGCATCCCGAAAAAACTAGCGGGTCGGAATGAGCAGTTCTTC. Its protein product is CASIPKKLAGRNEQFF.

The chain employs TRBV19 and TRBJ2-5; D may be TRBD1 (5 bases). The CDR3 runs to 18 residues. In germline, CDR1 is LNHDA, CDR2 SQIVND (reference sequence). Trimming removed 2 bases at V and 1 base at J, with 20 bases between. The chain's CDR3 is CASSISSSGAGIQETQYF. As DNA, the CDR3 is TGTGCCAGTAGTATATCATCTAGTGGGGCAGGAATCCAAGAGACCCAGTACTTC. Full variable domain (outside the CDR3, taken from reference TRBV19 and TRBJ2-5): DGGITQSPKYLFRKEGQNVTLSCEQNLNHDAMYWYRQDPGQGLRLIYYSQIVNDFQKGDIAEGYSVSREKKESFPLTVTSAQKNPTAFYLCASSISSSGAGIQETQYFGPGTRLLVL.

The chain uses TRBV28 and TRBJ1-5, with TRBD1 matching over 7 bases. Germline V gives CDR1 MDHEN, CDR2 SYDVKM. Germline trimming cut 5 bases from V and 6 bases from J; bases unmatched to any gene: 7. The CDR3 runs to 14 residues. CDR3 protein: CASSLRQGSQPQHF. The CDR3 bases are TGTGCCAGCAGTCTTCGACAGGGCAGTCAGCCCCAGCATTTT.

V usage is TRBV11-2 and J usage is TRBJ2-2, with TRBD2 matching over 10 bases. Germline CDR1 SGHAT, CDR2 FQNNGV. Unmatched junction bases numbered 9, after V lost 1 base and J lost 7 bases. CDR3 length: 17 residues. The CDR3, as DNA: TGTGCCAGCAGCTTAGGAGCGGGGGGGCCGGTAAACGGGGAGCTGTTTTTT. Translated: CASSLGAGGPVNGELFF. Using reference TRBV11-2 and TRBJ2-2 for the parts outside the CDR3, the full variable domain is EAGVAQSPRYKIIEKRQSVAFWCNPISGHATLYWYQQILGQGPKLLIQFQNNGVVDDSQLPKDRFSAERLKGVDSTLKIQPAKLEDSAVYLCASSLGAGGPVNGELFFGEGSRLTVL.